This TCR beta chain was retrieved from a study of neurological immune-mediated disorders (dated 2019 in TCRdb). Notes on the research overall: Among the approximately 35 multiple sclerosis patients, relapsing-remitting MS was present in some 31 and secondary progressive MS was present in 3. Alongside PBMC samples, the set of about 97 TCR-beta libraries contained longitudinal samples, technical triplicates, and paired CD4+ and CD8+ T-cell subsets that had been sorted. Peripheral blood TCR-beta repertoires from HTLV-I-associated myelopathy (HAM/TSP) patients, multiple sclerosis patients and healthy controls were compared by UMI-based sequencing. The cohort comprised roughly 69 subjects: 15 or so HAM/TSP patients, 35 or so multiple sclerosis patients and 20 healthy controls. What the authors observed across the whole study: Repertoires from 18 of 34 MS patients were grouped by phylogenetic analysis into a cluster of related CDR3 sequences, suggesting a possible repertoire-level signature. TCR clonal expansion was highest in HAM/TSP patients and lowest in MS patients, with MS patients falling below even healthy controls. No clinical or MRI features were associated with the MS cluster, and the authors said that larger cohorts are needed. No identical CDR3 amino acid sequences were shared among expanded clones across subjects, suggesting private TCR-beta repertoires in all groups.

To synthesize cDNA, template-switch 5'RACE was performed with a primer carrying a 10-nucleotide random unique molecular identifier so that each TCR transcript was tagged. Every sequencing run yielded over 190 million TCR-beta sequences covering 15-18 subjects. The RNeasy kit was used for extraction of total RNA. The KAPA Real-time Library Amplification kit was used to amplify TCR-beta VDJ regions with primers targeting the TCR constant region and the 5'RACE anchor. Sample indexes and Illumina adaptors were added in a first PCR, after which library yield was increased in a second PCR. The roughly 650 bp TCR product was size-selected on a 2% E-gel SizeSelection system after Ampure bead purification. Before pooling, libraries had their quality checked on a Bioanalyzer, their concentration measured with Qubit, and their quantity determined with the Kapa Library Quantification kit. An Illumina HiSeq 2500 sequenced the libraries paired-end 2 x 150 bp. To increase sequence diversity, roughly 24-32% phiX was spiked into each library pool. Per the source publication's procedure: The UMI-based MiGEC pipeline processed quality-filtered reads and removed over 85% of raw TCR sequences during error correction. IMGT germline references were used for alignment of VDJ genes, and clonotypes were defined by a unique CDR3 amino acid sequence together with V-J genes. Clonal expansion, Shannon diversity and CDR3 relatedness were evaluated with VDJtools (CalcPairwiseDistances, ClusterSamples), while phylogenetic trees were built in CLCbio workbench. Clones with at least 8 unique UMIs were defined as expanded, with this threshold being based on coefficient-of-variation modelling across technical triplicates. TCRdb trimmed the raw reads at Q25, called clones with MiXCR and kept productive beta chains. Rows are combined by CDR3 protein, so each entry shows the most common genes and DNA. TCRdb, not the authors, supplied the V and J calls. The sample table records around 67,000 distinct CDR3 sequences; 4% to 6% of these occur just once. The top ten clonotypes cover roughly 7.4% of the sample.

This clonotype has only a few counts. Its target antigen remains unknown. The input lacks base qualities; no much larger clone sits a single base away. V drops 6 bases and J drops 3 bases, leaving 12 bases in between. From cysteine to phenylalanine, the CDR3 is 14 amino acids long. The retained sequence is limited to the CDR3, 42 bases, with the frame set at the first base. According to the germline V gene (reference sequence), CDR1 reads MNHNY and CDR2 reads SVGAGI. Libraries from unsorted PBMCs were made from 2 million PBMCs kept in RNAlater at -80 degrees C until RNA extraction. The multiple sclerosis patients were enrolled in a US clinical protocol that used magnetic resonance imaging to evaluate disease progression. Peripheral blood was subjected to Ficoll-Hypaque density gradient centrifugation to isolate PBMCs, which were then cryopreserved in liquid nitrogen.

This TCR was recovered from a man aged 18 to 29 with multiple sclerosis. The sequenced sample consisted of PBMCs. The receptor chain draws on TRBV6-6 and TRBJ1-5; the D gene is unclear. The CDR3 protein: CASRREDTNQPQHF. Read as DNA, the sequence is TGTGCCAGCAGGAGAGAGGATACCAATCAGCCCCAGCATTTT.